The rows below give T cell receptor beta chains drawn from one sample of a study of Ad26.COV2.S vaccination and SARS-CoV-2 variants. Profiled with immunoSEQ multiplex PCR; TCRdb holds only in-frame clones, not every one. The table has approximately 240,000 clones, 88% seen once. Sequencing used peripheral blood, obtained in a trial of Ad26.COV2.S vaccine versus placebo. The receptors here all came from a person between 18 and 65 years old who received the Ad26.COV2.S COVID-19 vaccine or a placebo. Both conserved end residues are part of each CDR3. The D gene is left open where the match is weak. The size entry is marked missing in some rows and otherwise reads once, few, many or a size class.

V gene: TRBV27
J gene: TRBJ2-2
D gene: TRBD2
clone size: .
CDR3 DNA: TGTGCCAGCAGTTCCTCTCCGGGACTAGCGGGAGGGCTGAACACCGGGGAGCTGTTTTTT
CDR3 protein: CASSSSPGLAGGLNTGELFF

V gene: TRBV6-2/TRBV6-3
J gene: TRBJ1-1
D gene: .
clone size: .
CDR3 DNA: TGTGCCAGCAGTTTTTCCCCAGGGTCTGAAGCTTTCTTT
CDR3 protein: CASSFSPGSEAFF

V gene: TRBV2
J gene: TRBJ2-3
D gene: .
clone size: .
CDR3 DNA: TGTGCCAGCAGGGTGAGCACAGATACGCAGTATTTT
CDR3 protein: CASRVSTDTQYF

V gene: TRBV28
J gene: TRBJ2-1
D gene: TRBD2
clone size: .
CDR3 DNA: TGTGCCAGCACCAAACTAGAACTAGCCTCCCGCGGGAGTGATGAGCAGTTCTTC
CDR3 protein: CASTKLELASRGSDEQFF

V gene: TRBV30
J gene: TRBJ1-2
D gene: .
clone size: .
CDR3 DNA: TGTGCCTGGGACGAGGGGCTCAGAATCTATGGCTACACCTTC
CDR3 protein: CAWDEGLRIYGYTF

V gene: TRBV5-1
J gene: TRBJ2-5
D gene: TRBD1
clone size: .
CDR3 DNA: TGCGCCAGCAGCTTAGGGGGCTTGTACCAAGAGACCCAGTACTTC
CDR3 protein: CASSLGGLYQETQYF

V gene: TRBV12-3/TRBV12-4
J gene: TRBJ2-2
D gene: .
clone size: .
CDR3 DNA: TGTGCCAGCAGTTTAAACGAAGCCGGGGAGCTGTTTTTT
CDR3 protein: CASSLNEAGELFF

V gene: TRBV5-4
J gene: TRBJ1-1
D gene: .
clone size: .
CDR3 DNA: TGTGCCAGCAGCTTGGGGGTTCAGGTGCTCACTGAAGCTTTCTTT
CDR3 protein: CASSLGVQVLTEAFF

V gene: TRBV5-6
J gene: TRBJ2-6
D gene: .
clone size: .
CDR3 DNA: TGTGCCAGCAGCCCCGCCGGGGCCAACGTCCTGACTTTC
CDR3 protein: CASSPAGANVLTF

V gene: TRBV5-1
J gene: TRBJ2-5
D gene: TRBD1
clone size: .
CDR3 DNA: TGCGCCAGCAGCTACCAGGGGGCTGTGGAGACCCAGTACTTC
CDR3 protein: CASSYQGAVETQYF

V gene: TRBV28
J gene: TRBJ2-1
D gene: .
clone size: .
CDR3 DNA: TGTGCCAGCAGTTTAGGACAGCCCAGTGCCTTCTTC
CDR3 protein: CASSLGQPSAFF

V gene: TRBV19
J gene: TRBJ2-1
D gene: TRBD2
clone size: .
CDR3 DNA: TGTGCCAGTAGTAGAGCGGGGGATTTTCCCAATGAGCAGTTCTTC
CDR3 protein: CASSRAGDFPNEQFF

V gene: TRBV3-1/TRBV3-2
J gene: TRBJ2-1
D gene: .
clone size: .
CDR3 DNA: TGTGCCAGCAGCTCTTCCGGGGCCGAGCAGTTCTTC
CDR3 protein: CASSSSGAEQFF

V gene: TRBV7-2
J gene: TRBJ2-7
D gene: TRBD1
clone size: .
CDR3 DNA: TGTGCCAGCAGCAAACGGACAGGGGGCGAGCAGTACTTC
CDR3 protein: CASSKRTGGEQYF

V gene: TRBV4-1
J gene: TRBJ2-7
D gene: TRBD1
clone size: once
CDR3 DNA: TGCGCCAGCAGCCCGCCCCCGGACAGGATTGCTTTATCCACGGACGAGCAGTACTTC
CDR3 protein: CASSPPPDRIALSTDEQYF

V gene: TRBV7-3
J gene: TRBJ2-5
D gene: .
clone size: .
CDR3 DNA: TGTGCCAGCAGTCGTAAGTGGGGGGAGACCCAGTACTTC
CDR3 protein: CASSRKWGETQYF

V gene: TRBV6-6
J gene: TRBJ2-1
D gene: .
clone size: .
CDR3 DNA: TGTGCCACTAACAGGGAGGACTACAATGAGCAGTTCTTC
CDR3 protein: CATNREDYNEQFF

V gene: TRBV19
J gene: TRBJ2-2
D gene: TRBD1
clone size: .
CDR3 DNA: TGTGCCAGTAGTAAGTGGACAGGGGACACCGGGGAGCTGTTTTTT
CDR3 protein: CASSKWTGDTGELFF

V gene: TRBV4-2
J gene: TRBJ1-4
D gene: .
clone size: .
CDR3 DNA: TGTGCCAGCAGCCAAGATGGGGAGTTACATGAAAAACTGTTTTTT
CDR3 protein: CASSQDGELHEKLFF

V gene: TRBV30
J gene: TRBJ1-6
D gene: .
clone size: few
CDR3 DNA: TGTGCCTGGAGTCCCCGTAGCTCAAATGGGGCACCCCTCCACTTT
CDR3 protein: CAWSPRSSNGAPLHF

V gene: TRBV5-6
J gene: TRBJ1-5
D gene: .
clone size: .
CDR3 DNA: TGTGCCAGCAGCTTGCTACAGGGCGGCAATCAGCCCCAGCATTTT
CDR3 protein: CASSLLQGGNQPQHF

V gene: TRBV5-1
J gene: TRBJ1-1
D gene: .
clone size: .
CDR3 DNA: TGCGCCAGCCACGATTCTAGGGGGGAGAACACTGAAGCTTTCTTT
CDR3 protein: CASHDSRGENTEAFF

V gene: TRBV2
J gene: TRBJ1-5
D gene: TRBD1
clone size: .
CDR3 DNA: TGTGCCAGCAGTGAAGCGACAGGGGGTGCCAATCAGCCCCAGCATTTT
CDR3 protein: CASSEATGGANQPQHF

V gene: TRBV6-2/TRBV6-3
J gene: TRBJ1-2
D gene: .
clone size: .
CDR3 DNA: TGTGCCAGCAGTTATGTGGGCGGCTACACCTTC
CDR3 protein: CASSYVGGYTF

V gene: TRBV6-5
J gene: TRBJ1-1
D gene: .
clone size: .
CDR3 DNA: TGTGCCAGCAGGAGGGACATTAGCCCAAACACTGAAGCTTTCTTT
CDR3 protein: CASRRDISPNTEAFF

V gene: TRBV7-9
J gene: TRBJ2-1
D gene: TRBD1
clone size: .
CDR3 DNA: TGTGCCAGCACCTCGGACAGGGACGGTGAGCAGTTCTTC
CDR3 protein: CASTSDRDGEQFF

V gene: TRBV5-8
J gene: TRBJ1-2
D gene: .
clone size: once
CDR3 DNA: TGTGCCAGCAGCTCCGGACAGTTTAACTATGGCTACACCTTC
CDR3 protein: CASSSGQFNYGYTF

V gene: TRBV11-2
J gene: TRBJ1-3
D gene: .
clone size: .
CDR3 DNA: TGTGCCAGCAGTCTATCCCTGCCCACCATATATTTT
CDR3 protein: CASSLSLPTIYF

V gene: TRBV9
J gene: TRBJ1-1
D gene: .
clone size: .
CDR3 DNA: TGTGCCAGCAGCCCCGGGGGGGGAGCGGCTTTCTTT
CDR3 protein: CASSPGGGAAFF

V gene: TRBV6-6
J gene: TRBJ2-5
D gene: .
clone size: .
CDR3 DNA: TGTGCCAGCATCCTAGGTGGGACCCAGTACTTC
CDR3 protein: CASILGGTQYF

V gene: TRBV9
J gene: TRBJ2-3
D gene: TRBD2
clone size: .
CDR3 DNA: TGTGCCAGCAGCGGTTTGACTAGCGGGACTTTCACAGATACGCAGTATTTT
CDR3 protein: CASSGLTSGTFTDTQYF

V gene: TRBV6-4
J gene: TRBJ2-7
D gene: .
clone size: .
CDR3 DNA: TGTGCCATCCTACAGGAAGATGGGTACGAGCAGTACTTC
CDR3 protein: CAILQEDGYEQYF

V gene: TRBV6-5
J gene: TRBJ1-3
D gene: TRBD1
clone size: once
CDR3 DNA: TGTGCCAGCAGGAGCGACAGGGCGGCTGGCACCATATATTTT
CDR3 protein: CASRSDRAAGTIYF

V gene: TRBV3-1/TRBV3-2
J gene: TRBJ1-1
D gene: TRBD1
clone size: .
CDR3 DNA: TGTGCCAGCAGCCCAGGACAGGGAGGCACTGAAGCTTTCTTT
CDR3 protein: CASSPGQGGTEAFF

V gene: TRBV2
J gene: TRBJ2-1
D gene: .
clone size: .
CDR3 DNA: TGTGCCAGCAGAAACCTGGGGACCAGCTCCTACAATGAGCAGTTCTTC
CDR3 protein: CASRNLGTSSYNEQFF

V gene: TRBV4-1
J gene: TRBJ1-5
D gene: TRBD1
clone size: once
CDR3 DNA: TGCGCCAGCAGCCAAGATACGCTGGGGACAGTGCCGCGGCCCCAGCATTTT
CDR3 protein: CASSQDTLGTVPRPQHF

V gene: TRBV6-7
J gene: TRBJ2-7
D gene: .
clone size: .
CDR3 DNA: TGTGCCAGCAGGGAGGGGGGGTCCTACGAGCAGTACTTC
CDR3 protein: CASREGGSYEQYF

V gene: TRBV3-1/TRBV3-2
J gene: TRBJ1-3
D gene: .
clone size: .
CDR3 DNA: TGTGCCAGCAGCCAAGCGATGGAGACCATATATTTT
CDR3 protein: CASSQAMETIYF

V gene: TRBV28
J gene: TRBJ2-7
D gene: .
clone size: .
CDR3 DNA: TGTGCCAGCAGTGATAACCGGGGGTCCGTGTTCGAGCAGTACTTC
CDR3 protein: CASSDNRGSVFEQYF

V gene: TRBV9
J gene: TRBJ1-4
D gene: TRBD1
clone size: .
CDR3 DNA: TGTGCCAGCAGCCACCCTCGGGACAGGGGGGATTCAACTAATGAAAAACTGTTTTTT
CDR3 protein: CASSHPRDRGDSTNEKLFF

V gene: TRBV7-8
J gene: TRBJ1-2
D gene: .
clone size: .
CDR3 DNA: TGTGCCAGCAGCCCCGGGACTGTATCGTATGGCTACACCTTC
CDR3 protein: CASSPGTVSYGYTF

V gene: TRBV9
J gene: TRBJ2-6
D gene: TRBD1
clone size: .
CDR3 DNA: TGTGCCAGCAGCGTCCGGGACAGGGTAGCTGGGGCCAACGTCCTGACTTTC
CDR3 protein: CASSVRDRVAGANVLTF

V gene: TRBV7-2
J gene: TRBJ1-2
D gene: .
clone size: .
CDR3 DNA: TGTGCCAGCAGCCAGGCGCTTAACTATGGCTACACCTTC
CDR3 protein: CASSQALNYGYTF

V gene: TRBV2
J gene: TRBJ2-1
D gene: .
clone size: many
CDR3 DNA: TGTGCCAGCAGGCAGGGTGGGAGCTCCTACAATGAGCAGTTCTTC
CDR3 protein: CASRQGGSSYNEQFF

V gene: TRBV2
J gene: TRBJ2-5
D gene: .
clone size: .
CDR3 DNA: TGTGCCAGCGCCGGGCAAGGGACCCAGTACTTC
CDR3 protein: CASAGQGTQYF